This is a list of T cell receptor beta chains from one sample in a study of T cells in Graves' hyperthyroidism and ophthalmopathy. TCRdb passed the multiplex PCR reads through MiXCR, listing each CDR3 protein once. The profile covers approximately 300,000 distinct CDR3 sequences, with approximately 18% appearing a single time and approximately 37% taken by the ten largest. What was sequenced was blood. The receptors were sampled from a man aged 50 to 59 with Graves' ophthalmopathy. The CDR3 runs from the conserved cysteine through the conserved F or W. Fields, in order: V gene, CDR3 protein.

>TRBV20-1
CSAPFTGSGSGNTIYF
>TRBV2
CASTEPGRASTDTQYF
>TRBV5-6
CANSFFKGGQETQYF
>TRBV2
CASRGDRYGYTF
>TRBV5-1
CASSLDGREGRNEQFF
>TRBV30
CAWRQTDFLNGYTF
>TRBV28
CASSLGWGGYEQYF
>TRBV20-1
CSARDWQGAYGYTF
>TRBV3-1
CASSQDVTIAGGSEQFF
>TRBV28
CASGQGLNTEAFF
>TRBV20-1
CSAHYGVLEQFF
>TRBV30
CAWGPGQGSQPQHF
>TRBV29-1
CSVGGAGSSYNEQFF
>TRBV5-1
CASSFQGPNSPLHF
>TRBV28
CATAGANVLTF
>TRBV28
CASSSGGLYGYTF
>TRBV28
CASSRQALAYNEQFF
>TRBV20-1
CSARGTSEPYEQYF
>TRBV9
CASSVVKSREAYEQYF
>TRBV20-1
CSARPLQGVLYGYTF